This T cell receptor beta chain was captured in a study of Graves' ophthalmopathy and Graves' hyperthyroidism. The V segment lost 3 bases and the J segment 0 bases; nucleotides outside the gene matches: 2. CDR1 SEHNR and CDR2 FQNEAQ come from the germline V gene (reference sequence). The CDR3 is 14 amino acids. This clonotype came up many times. The TCR beta CDR3 regions underwent amplification from RNA transcripts. An opening RT-PCR round employed HTBI primers and preceded a second-round multiplex PCR. TCRdb re-called the multiplex PCR reads through MiXCR, storing one row per CDR3 protein. The sample consists of about 500,000 distinct CDR3 sequences, about two fifths of them appearing once.

The sequence was obtained from an adult man with Graves' hyperthyroidism. This sequence joins TRBV7-9 and TRBJ2-7; 7 bases match TRBD1. The sequenced sample was peripheral blood or thyroid tissue (not recorded which). The chain's CDR3 is CASSLGQYSYEQYF. Here the CDR3 DNA reads TGTGCCAGCAGCTTGGGACAGTACTCCTACGAGCAGTACTTC.